The text below deals with one TCR beta chain. The study drew participants aged about 18 to 89 years from about two dozen US areas. Cohorts were determined from participant-reported clinical history. The CDR3 is 14 residues long. Germline lookup yields CDR1 LGHDT and CDR2 YNNKEL (reference sequence). Trimming cost V 3 bases and J 8 bases; bases outside gene matches: 7. Per the original data handling: Amplification of reference gene primers provided the estimated nucleated cell counts. Using immunoSEQ multiplex PCR, the repertoire was profiled, and TCRdb retains in-frame clones only, with some absent. That table is the source of V, J and clone size, and D and trimming were worked out from the DNA. Among approximately 190,000 clones listed, approximately 80% were seen once. The data were taken from a study of blood T cell repertoires in COVID-19. Background on the study: Samples came from the United States, Italy and Spain, spanning acute and convalescent COVID-19.

The chain combines TRBV3-1 (or the pseudogene TRBV3-2) with TRBJ1-2, with TRBD1 identical over 9 bases. This sequence was found in a woman between 55 and 75 years old with acute COVID-19. Sequenced sample: PBMCs or T cells enriched from blood (not recorded which). CDR3 sequence: CASSQHRGPGGYTF. CDR3 nucleotide sequence: TGTGCCAGCAGCCAGCACAGGGGGCCGGGAGGCTACACCTTC.